A single T cell receptor (beta chain) is shown here with its context. Its antigen remains unidentified. No base quality information exists; no much larger clone differs at one position. The cohort was made up of approximately 670 healthy bone marrow donors. At the time of sampling, all cohort members were nominally healthy, though unrecorded immune exposures were likely present. The donor tested CMV seropositive, placing the donor among the roughly 300 seropositive members of the cohort. A peripheral blood sample was provided by each donor, and peripheral blood mononuclear cells were used for TCR beta sequencing. Genomic DNA extraction from the blood cell samples was performed with the Qiagen DNeasy Blood Extraction Kit. This record comes from a study of cytomegalovirus exposure and HLA in healthy donors (dated by TCRdb to 2015 to 2018). General notes on the study: According to an earlier analysis of 587 of the donors, 150 million to 200 million T cells yielded over 90 million unique TCR beta sequences and about 300 Gb of sequence data. Approximately 300 gigabases of sequencing data and around 88 million unique TCR sequences made up an early release that covered several hundred HLA-typed donors. Among the approximately 400 genotyped donors, 75% to 90% belonged to the genetic ancestry cluster associated with self-reported Caucasian donors. The aim of the study was to test whether cataloging public T cell receptors could identify signatures of past pathogen exposure. The T cell repertoires of roughly 660 subjects were profiled by immunosequencing and related to cytomegalovirus serostatus. A separate validation cohort of roughly 130 different subjects was used in addition to the roughly 720-subject first cohort. To predict cytomegalovirus infection status, the study brought together high-throughput TCR immunosequencing, statistical association of individual TCRs with disease status, and machine learning. To study patterns of TCR occurrence, a later analysis re-analyzed previously published TCR beta repertoires from under 750 donors and added high-resolution HLA genotyping. Rather than using new phenotypic data, the later analysis identified candidate immune exposures from TCR beta sequences and from how often those sequences occurred across donors. An earlier analysis of 587 of the donors applied high-throughput TCR beta sequencing to assess whether each TCR beta V gene segment acted as functional or pseudogenic. Donor age, sex, ethnicity and CMV serostatus were collected together with the repertoire data. A later genetic analysis used genome-wide SNP genotypes for about 55% of the 666 donors, treating that subset as a discovery cohort. Every discovery cohort repertoire had been produced on one sequencing platform. HLA typing included class I and class II loci at four-digit resolution. Typing coverage differed by locus: A, B, C, DRB1 and DQB1 were typed in roughly 620-630 donors, DQA1 in about 510, DPA1 in 606, and DPB1 in 472. Four to six DR-DQ haplotypes were handled as single units for association and clustering, since linkage in the cohort was strong. On average, roughly 200,000 unique TCR beta nucleotide sequences were sequenced per donor among 398 genotyped donors of the cohort, with 15% to 20% of those sequences being non-productive. General study outcomes and caveats: It was suggested by the authors that the approach could potentially be generalized to other disease states and immunological phenotypes. A further reported finding was that TCR beta sequences accurately predicted the HLA-A and HLA-B alleles for most subjects in the first cohort. An association between a missense DCLRE1C variant and V-gene and J-gene trimming of TCR beta chains was found in a later genetic analysis and replicated in an independent cohort. According to a later genetic analysis, donors in an Asian-associated ancestry cluster had fewer N-insertions in productive TCRs than the approximately 630-donor mean. A later analysis found that most CMV-associated TCR beta chains appeared HLA-restricted, with HLA associations seemingly driven largely by CMV exposure. A cluster of highly shared sequence variants was judged likely to be a technical artifact of the sequencing pipeline. The classifier was reported to diagnose cytomegalovirus status with high specificity and sensitivity in both the original cohort and the validation cohort. A later analysis found that TCR association rates varied across HLA loci, with DRB1 alleles showing the most associated TCRs and HLA-C alleles the fewest. Specific HLA alleles were associated with more than 15,000 TCR beta sequences at a false discovery rate of 0.05 in a later analysis. Only TCR beta chains were sequenced in this cohort, and the absence of alpha or paired-chain data limited detectable features. Several of the top co-occurrence clusters appeared to be linked to parvovirus B19, influenza, CMV and Epstein-Barr virus, according to a later analysis. When HLA alleles, especially DR and DQ, strongly co-occurred, TCR associations were difficult to assign to individual alleles. In the study, 150 to 200 TCR beta chains were listed as associated with cytomegalovirus. About 17 rarely observed V segments, including chromosome 9 orphons, were excluded from the earlier analysis of several hundred of the donors because counts were too low. Broadly in line with IMGT annotations, most TCR beta V segments showed up in productive rearrangements about 87% or about 30% of the time in an earlier analysis of a few hundred of the donors. Across donors, most TCR sequences were observed very rarely, whereas some public TCRs were present in many individuals. In vitro tests confirmed that three of the cytomegalovirus-associated TCR beta chains recognize cytomegalovirus antigens. Sequencing depth was assumed to be roughly uniform across donors in the presence/absence analyses, though that assumption may not hold. Correlated functional status among segregating V segments might reflect linkage disequilibrium, but an unknown experimental factor could not be ruled out. A later analysis found that HLA-associated TCR beta chains were more clonally expanded and had lower generation probabilities than equally common non-associated chains. For the cohort, immune exposure information was limited to CMV serostatus. Because HLA typing was unavailable for some donors at each locus, only the typed subset was used in association tests.

The library was generated by the immunoSEQ multiplex PCR assay. For the multiplex PCR, a mixture combining 60 forward primers for TCR Vbeta segments and 13 reverse primers for TCR Jbeta segments was used. The CDR3 region of rearranged TCR beta genes was amplified from genomic DNA by a multiplex PCR assay. The amplified TCR beta libraries were sequenced on the Illumina HiSeq System as 87-base-pair reads. Under the source paper's analysis protocol: Across the 666 repertoires, a later analysis counted roughly 77 million unique TCR beta chains, some 11 million of which were shared by at least two donors. Raw reads were error-corrected and collapsed into unique sequences by a nearest-neighbor algorithm in which closely related sequences were merged to remove PCR and sequencing errors. Alignment of CDR3 sequences to IMGT reference sequences was used to assign V, D and J gene segments. Each retained sequence needed at least a six-nucleotide match to both a V gene segment and a J gene segment. A rearrangement was called productive if the CDR3 had no stop codons and remained in frame with V and J, and every other rearrangement was called non-productive. Following IMGT convention, CDR3 was defined as the stretch from the second conserved V-encoded cysteine up to the conserved J-encoded phenylalanine. The earlier analysis of approximately 500 of the donors excluded sequences that lacked an unambiguous match to a single V gene segment. An earlier analysis of several hundred of the donors called V segments functional above 56.7% productive rearrangements and segregating when the between-donor standard deviation exceeded 5%. A statistical classification framework was built to diagnose cytomegalovirus status from the catalog of TCR beta chain sequences. A later analysis assigned V and J genes by comparing TCR nucleotide sequences with IMGT/GENE-DB human TR gene sequences. Using the TCRdist pipeline, a later analysis assigned CDR3 sequences along with most-parsimonious VDJ recombination scenarios. In a later analysis, each TCR beta chain was defined by its CDR3 amino acid sequence together with its V-gene family, and reads without a unique V-gene family were excluded. A later analysis removed 450 to 600 highly shared, low-generation-probability nucleotide sequences to deal with suspected cross-contamination and a sequencing artifact. A later analysis calculated a clonal expansion index for each public chain from normalized within-repertoire ranks of inferred template counts. Generation probabilities in a later analysis came from a VDJ recombination model fitted to out-of-frame rearrangements, and those results were checked against IGoR. Hypergeometric tests were used in a later analysis to score TCR-TCR, TCR-HLA and TCR-CMV co-occurrence, with a repertoire-size bias correction applied to the TCR pairs. A later analysis estimated false discovery rates by permuting HLA or CMV assignments 20 times. In a later analysis, co-occurring TCRs were grouped using DBSCAN, and TCRdist sequence similarity was added for clustering within HLA-allele-positive subsets. Co-occurrence clustering excluded repertoires with fewer than 30,000 or more than 120,000 public chains, plus five with anomalous nucleotide sharing. TCRdb's version of the immuneACCESS table is confined to in-frame rearrangements and falls short of the full clone set. An unresolved V gene accounts for under half of the shortfall where checked; the remainder is of unknown origin. V and J calls and clone size come straight from that table; D and trimming were deduced from the DNA. For this sample there are tens of thousands of clones; approximately 68% appear just once. The top ten clonotypes cover around a fifth of the sample.

The sequenced material came from PBMCs. This receptor was taken from a woman between 50 and 59 years old in good health and CMV-seropositive.

The CDR3 region reads CASSGQGPYNEQFF. In nucleotides, the sequence is TGTGCCAGCAGTGGACAGGGGCCCTACAATGAGCAGTTCTTC. Recombination joined TRBV6-1 with TRBJ2-1, with 8 bases matching TRBD1. CDR1 and CDR2 are drawn from the germline V gene: MNHNS, SASEGT. The CDR3 goes from the cysteine to the phenylalanine over 14 residues. Kept here is only the CDR3 DNA, which spans 42 bases and is read in frame from base 1. V is pruned by 4 bases and J by 2 bases, leaving 1 base of the junction without a gene match.